The TCR beta chain under discussion was sequenced for a study of blood T cell repertoires in COVID-19. There are 15 residues in the CDR3. Germline CDR1 reads LNHDA; CDR2 reads SQIVND (reference sequence). The V gene lost 6 bases and the J gene lost 9 bases, with 20 bases spanning the gap. Clones were read by immunoSEQ multiplex PCR, and TCRdb kept only the in-frame ones, dropping some. Among nearly 350,000 clones listed, more than 75% were seen once. Sequencing was performed on peripheral blood. This chain links TRBV19 with TRBJ2-2, with D maybe TRBD2 (5 bases). This clonotype was obtained from a woman between 50 and 59 years old with COVID-19, enrolled during active disease. This CDR3 is CASSPRTGSSRELFF. CDR3 sequence (DNA): TGTGCCAGTAGCCCTCGGACTGGATCGTCCCGGGAGCTGTTTTTT.